The 30 T cell receptor beta chains below all came from one sample that was sequenced in a study of blood T cell repertoires in COVID-19. The protocol was immunoSEQ multiplex PCR, while the TCRdb copy is restricted to in-frame clones and leaves out a portion. The sample has approximately 54,000 clones, around 84% seen once; the top ten hold around 4%. Sequenced sample: peripheral blood. Receptors originate from an elderly man with active COVID-19.

CDR3 bases: TGTGCCAGCAGCCCAGGGCAGGGCGTGGAAAAACTGTTTTTT. This gives the protein CASSPGQGVEKLFF. V usage is TRBV27 and J usage is TRBJ1-4; TRBD1 might be the D (5 bases). This CDR3 comprises 14 residues. Germline CDR1 is MNHEY and CDR2 is SMNVEV (reference sequence). Trimming left V 6 bases short and J 8 bases short, with 16 bases between.

This sequence joins TRBV6-2 or TRBV6-3 and TRBJ1-4; 8 bases are shared with TRBD1. CDR1 is MNHEY, CDR2 SVGEGT, per germline. This CDR3 is 14 amino acids long. Trimming cost V 6 bases and J 5 bases; bases outside gene matches: 5. The CDR3: CASSKDRENEKLFF. The DNA of the CDR3 is TGTGCCAGCAGCAAGGACAGGGAAAATGAAAAACTGTTTTTT.

The chain employs TRBV5-6 and TRBJ2-7; 8 nucleotides agree with TRBD1. Germline CDR1 and CDR2: SGHDT and YYEEEE. J lost 6 bases, V lost 3 bases, and 8 bases had no gene match. The CDR3 has 14 residues. In DNA, the CDR3 is TGTGCCAGCAGCTATGGACAGGGAATTCGCGAGCAGTACTTC. This translates into CASSYGQGIREQYF.

The genes are TRBV19 and TRBJ2-3, with 10 bases that match TRBD1. J gave up 4 bases and V 4 bases, and 2 bases lay outside the gene matches. This CDR3 is 14 amino acids long. Germline V gives CDR1 LNHDA, CDR2 SQIVND (reference sequence). The CDR3 nucleotides are TGTGCCAGTAGTACCGGACAGGGGGCAGATACGCAGTATTTT. It specifies CASSTGQGADTQYF.

The genes are TRBV19 and TRBJ2-3; 7 bases agree with TRBD2. Trimming cost V 7 bases and J 6 bases; bases outside gene matches: 10. Germline V gene lookup returns CDR1 LNHDA and CDR2 SQIVND (reference sequence). This CDR3 comprises 14 residues. The CDR3 spells CASIQASGSDTQYF. For the CDR3, the DNA is TGTGCCAGTATACAGGCTAGCGGAAGCGATACGCAGTATTTT. The full variable domain, completed using reference TRBV19 and TRBJ2-3, is DGGITQSPKYLFRKEGQNVTLSCEQNLNHDAMYWYRQDPGQGLRLIYYSQIVNDFQKGDIAEGYSVSREKKESFPLTVTSAQKNPTAFYLCASIQASGSDTQYFGPGTRLTVL.

CDR3: CASSQDGTSGSYYNEQFF. The CDR3 DNA sequence: TGTGCCAGCAGCCAAGACGGGACTAGCGGGAGTTACTACAATGAGCAGTTCTTC. This chain connects TRBV3-1 (or the pseudogene TRBV3-2) to TRBJ2-1, with 14 nucleotides matching TRBD2. Germline CDR1 reads LGHDT; CDR2 reads YNNKEL (reference sequence). Losses at the gene ends were 0 bases for V and 3 bases for J; bases not matched to a gene: 4. The CDR3 runs to 18 residues.

V is TRBV2 and J is TRBJ2-4; 9 positions agree with TRBD1. V gave up 3 bases and J gave up 8 bases; unmatched junction bases: 8. This CDR3 comprises 15 residues. Germline values: CDR1 SNHLY, CDR2 FYNNEI. The CDR3 coding sequence is TGTGCCAGCAGTGACGACAGGGGGGCAGGGGACATTCAGTACTTC. This sequence encodes CASSDDRGAGDIQYF.

The V gene is TRBV6-2 or TRBV6-3, the J gene TRBJ2-2; 9 nucleotides agree with TRBD2. This CDR3 is 20 amino acids long. With V trimmed by 6 bases and J by 1 base, 18 bases remained unmatched. Germline V lookup: CDR1 MNHEY, CDR2 SVGEGT. DNA for the CDR3: TGTGCCAGCAGCCTATCTCTAGAGGGGGGGACTAGCCTGAACACCGGGGAGCTGTTTTTT. The encoded protein is CASSLSLEGGTSLNTGELFF.

The J gene is TRBJ2-1, the V gene TRBV4-3, with 7 bases that match TRBD2. The CDR3 is 16 residues long. Germline values: CDR1 LGHNA, CDR2 YSLEER. The J segment lost 5 bases and the V segment lost 0 bases, leaving 7 bases of the junction unmatched. The CDR3 reads CASSQDYREVNNEQFF. Here the CDR3 DNA reads TGCGCCAGCAGCCAAGATTACCGGGAGGTTAACAATGAGCAGTTCTTC.

This chain links TRBV19 with TRBJ2-1, with 9 bases identical to TRBD1. CDR3 size: 17 residues. Germline V gene sequence: CDR1 LNHDA, CDR2 SQIVND (reference sequence). V lost 6 bases to trimming and J lost 11 bases; unmatched junction nucleotides: 20. The CDR3 nucleotides read TGTGCCAGTAGGACAATTAAACAGGGGGCCCGTGTTATGAAGCAGTTCTTC. The encoded protein is CASRTIKQGARVMKQFF.

V and J are TRBV15 and TRBJ2-3, with 7 bases matching TRBD2. Unmatched junction bases numbered 14, after V lost 5 bases and J lost 9 bases. CDR1 is LNHNV, CDR2 YYDKDF, per germline (reference sequence). The CDR3 spans 15 residues. Here the CDR3 DNA reads TGTGCCACCAGCGAGTGGCGGGAGCCCGAGCGCACGCAGTATTTT. Translated: CATSEWREPERTQYF.

V gene TRBV5-6 combines with J gene TRBJ1-2; 10 bases are shared with TRBD1. J lost 4 bases, V lost 4 bases, and 1 base had no gene match. The CDR3 is 13 amino acids. Germline V gene lookup returns CDR1 SGHDT and CDR2 YYEEEE. CDR3 DNA: TGTGCCAGCAGCAGGACAGGGGGCTATGGCTACACCTTC. Protein product: CASSRTGGYGYTF.

The chain uses TRBV7-8 and TRBJ2-1; D is undetermined. Looked up from germline, CDR1 is SGHVS and CDR2 is FQNEAQ. Trimming removed 0 bases from V and 1 base from J, with 7 bases in between. The CDR3 sequence is 15 residues long. The CDR3 here is CASSLAGPSYNEQFF. Written as DNA, the CDR3 is TGTGCCAGCAGCTTAGCGGGCCCATCCTACAATGAGCAGTTCTTC.

In DNA form, the CDR3 reads TGTGCCAGCAGCTTAGGGGGGACTAGTGGCGCAGATACGCAGTATTTT. This translates into CASSLGGTSGADTQYF. The rearrangement uses TRBV7-2 and TRBJ2-3; the match to TRBD2 covers 8 bases. Unmatched junction bases numbered 7, after V lost 1 base and J lost 4 bases. The CDR3 consists of 16 residues. Per the germline V gene, CDR1 is SGHTA and CDR2 is FQGNSA.

CDR3 loop: CASSPPSGRKDTQYF. DNA of the CDR3: TGTGCCAGCAGCCCCCCTAGCGGGAGGAAGGATACGCAGTATTTT. The chain carries TRBV14 and TRBJ2-3, with 11 bases matching TRBD2. The CDR3 runs 15 residues. Germline lookup yields CDR1 SGHDN and CDR2 FVKESK. Trimming removed 4 bases from V and 6 bases from J; junction bases left unmatched: 6.

The chain links TRBV19 to TRBJ1-5; a possible D gene is TRBD1 (6 bases). CDR3 length: 13 residues. V gave up 11 bases and J gave up 1 base, with 12 bases separating them. Germline loops: CDR1 LNHDA, CDR2 SQIVND (reference sequence). Here the CDR3 reads CARQGNSNQPQHF. The DNA for the CDR3 is TGTGCCCGTCAGGGGAACAGCAATCAGCCCCAGCATTTT.

This chain connects TRBV5-6 to TRBJ2-3, with 8 bases matching TRBD1. The germline V gene has CDR1 SGHDT and CDR2 YYEEEE. The CDR3 spans 14 residues. Unmatched junction bases numbered 6, after V lost 5 bases and J lost 4 bases. CDR3 in amino acids: CASSYRGASDTQYF. The CDR3 DNA is TGTGCCAGCAGTTACAGGGGGGCCTCAGATACGCAGTATTTT.

This clone was observed a few times. The rearrangement uses TRBV5-1 and TRBJ2-1; maybe TRBD1 (5 bases). Germline CDR1 and CDR2: SGHRS and YFSETQ. The CDR3 consists of 18 residues. V lost 0 bases to trimming and J lost 0 bases, with 16 bases between them. This chain's CDR3 is CASSLGQGKGFSYNEQFF. The CDR3, as DNA: TGCGCCAGCAGCTTGGGGCAGGGAAAGGGGTTCTCCTACAATGAGCAGTTCTTC. Complete variable domain (other parts from reference TRBV5-1 and TRBJ2-1): KAGVTQTPRYLIKTRGQQVTLSCSPISGHRSVSWYQQTPGQGLQFLFEYFSETQRNKGNFPGRFSGRQFSNSRSEMNVSTLELGDSALYLCASSLGQGKGFSYNEQFFGPGTRLTVL.

In its sample, this clone was seen once. The chain carries TRBV5-8 and TRBJ2-3, with TRBD2 as a possible D gene (5 bases). CDR1 SGHTS and CDR2 YDEGEE come from the germline V gene. This CDR3 spans 14 amino acids. The V end was cut by 0 bases, the J end by 6 bases, with 11 bases between. The CDR3 protein is CASSLAGIGDTQYF. The CDR3 DNA sequence: TGTGCCAGCAGCTTGGCGGGGATAGGGGATACGCAGTATTTT.

The chain combines TRBV28 with TRBJ1-4; 8 nucleotides agree with TRBD1. Germline V gene sequence: CDR1 MDHEN, CDR2 SYDVKM. There are 16 residues in the CDR3. V lost 5 bases, J lost 9 bases, and 14 bases stayed unmatched. In DNA, the CDR3 is TGTGCCAGCAGTGTAAGCACGGACAGGGCCGTTAAAAAACTGTTTTTT. This gives the protein CASSVSTDRAVKKLFF.

V gene TRBV2 combines with J gene TRBJ2-3; 9 nucleotides agree with TRBD1. There are 15 residues in the CDR3. The germline V gene encodes CDR1 SNHLY and CDR2 FYNNEI. V lost 3 bases, J lost 4 bases, and 5 bases stayed unmatched. CDR3 coding DNA: TGTGCCAGCAGTGAGGCGGGACAGGGCCCAGATACGCAGTATTTT. This translates into CASSEAGQGPDTQYF. Together with reference TRBV2 and TRBJ2-3, the CDR3 gives the full variable domain: EPEVTQTPSHQVTQMGQEVILRCVPISNHLYFYWYRQILGQKVEFLVSFYNNEISEKSEIFDDQFSVERPDGSNFTLKIRSTKLEDSAMYFCASSEAGQGPDTQYFGPGTRLTVL.

This chain joins TRBV15 and TRBJ2-7, with 8 bases that match TRBD1. V lost 4 bases and J lost 6; bases outside the gene matches: 11. The CDR3 is 15 residues long. The germline CDR1 and CDR2 sequences are LNHNV and YYDKDF (reference sequence). CDR3 amino acids: CATSTDRETPAEQYF. The CDR3, as DNA: TGTGCCACCAGCACGGACAGGGAAACCCCCGCCGAGCAGTACTTC.

The V and J genes are TRBV2 and TRBJ2-1, with D perhaps matching TRBD1 (5 bases). The ends were cut back, 5 bases at V and 5 bases at J, with 7 bases in the middle. CDR1 and CDR2 (germline): SNHLY, FYNNEI. CDR3 length equals 12 residues. The CDR3 DNA reads TGTGCCAGCAGTAGGGGTAACAATGAGCAGTTCTTC. It codes for CASSRGNNEQFF.

V gene TRBV9 combines with J gene TRBJ2-7; TRBD2 matches 8 bases. Trimming cost V 0 bases and J 6 bases; bases outside gene matches: 8. The CDR3 covers 15 residues. CDR1 is SGDLS, CDR2 YYNGEE, per germline. CDR3 protein: CASSVVGGRFGEQYF. In nucleotides, the CDR3 is TGTGCCAGCAGCGTAGTGGGCGGGAGGTTCGGCGAGCAGTACTTC.

CDR3 sequence (DNA): TGTGCCAGCCGAGGGAGTGAGCAGTTCTTC. This encodes CASRGSEQFF. This rearrangement joins TRBV28 to TRBJ2-1; D possibly corresponds to TRBD2 (5 bases). Per the germline V gene, CDR1 is MDHEN and CDR2 is SYDVKM. The CDR3 is 10 residues long. Trimming took 8 bases from V and 9 from J, leaving 8 bases between them.

The chain recombines TRBV7-9 with TRBJ2-7; 9 bases map to TRBD1. V trimming: 7 bases; J trimming: 3 bases; junction bases outside the gene matches: 4. Germline-derived CDR1 and CDR2 are SEHNR and FQNEAQ (reference sequence). The length of the CDR3 is 13 residues. This CDR3 is CASKPTGGYEQYF. In nucleotides, the CDR3 is TGTGCCAGCAAGCCGACAGGGGGCTACGAGCAGTACTTC. The full variable domain, with the rest looked up from reference TRBV7-9 and TRBJ2-7, is DTGVSQNPRHKITKRGQNVTFRCDPISEHNRLYWYRQTLGQGPEFLTYFQNEAQLEKSRLLSDRFSAERPKGSFSTLEIQRTEQGDSAMYLCASKPTGGYEQYFGPGTRLTVT.

The chain recombines TRBV19 with TRBJ2-5, with 9 bases matching TRBD2. Per the germline V gene, CDR1 is LNHDA and CDR2 is SQIVND (reference sequence). The CDR3 length is 14 residues. J lost 6 bases, V lost 5 bases, and 7 bases had no gene match. The chain's CDR3 is CASSPQAGGKTQYF. CDR3 in DNA: TGTGCCAGTAGTCCTCAAGCGGGAGGCAAGACCCAGTACTTC. Filled out from reference TRBV19 and TRBJ2-5, the complete variable domain reads DGGITQSPKYLFRKEGQNVTLSCEQNLNHDAMYWYRQDPGQGLRLIYYSQIVNDFQKGDIAEGYSVSREKKESFPLTVTSAQKNPTAFYLCASSPQAGGKTQYFGPGTRLLVL.

This clone came up once. The CDR3 DNA reads TGTGCCACCAGGGACAGCGCGCCATACAATGAGCAGTTCTTC. It is translated as CATRDSAPYNEQFF. The J gene is TRBJ2-1, the V gene TRBV24-1, with D perhaps matching TRBD1 (6 bases). The CDR3 runs to 14 residues. Trimming left V 7 bases short and J 4 bases short, with 13 bases between. Germline CDR1 is KGHDR and CDR2 is SFDVKD.

The gene calls are TRBV3-1 (or the pseudogene TRBV3-2) and TRBJ2-1; D is unresolved. Trimming pared 1 base from V and 4 bases from J, leaving 11 bases between. Germline values: CDR1 LGHDT, CDR2 YNNKEL (reference sequence). This CDR3 is 15 amino acids long. CDR3 nucleotides: TGTGCCAGCAGCCAAGGTGGGCTGGCATACAATGAGCAGTTCTTC. Translation gives CASSQGGLAYNEQFF.

The chain recombines TRBV3-1 (or the pseudogene TRBV3-2) with TRBJ2-7, with TRBD1 matching over 9 bases. The CDR3 has 13 amino acids. Looked up from germline, CDR1 is LGHDT and CDR2 is YNNKEL (reference sequence). Trimming removed 4 bases from V and 3 bases from J; junction bases left unmatched: 1. CDR3 sequence reads: CASSPTGGYEQYF. The CDR3 DNA sequence: TGTGCCAGCAGCCCGACAGGGGGCTACGAGCAGTACTTC.